The 10 T cell receptor beta chains reported below all come from one sample, sequenced in a study of cytomegalovirus exposure and HLA in healthy donors. Primers for the PCR totalled 60 Vbeta and 13 Jbeta. Sequencing was performed with immunoSEQ multiplex PCR; in TCRdb, only in-frame clones are kept and a portion is missing. The repertoire holds about 130,000 clones, with roughly three quarters as singletons. The sequenced material came from PBMCs. The origin of the receptors is a man aged 30 to 45 in good health and CMV-seronegative.

This clone was picked up a small number of times. The genes are TRBV5-1 and TRBJ1-6; 7 bases are a match to TRBD1. Germline CDR1 SGHRS, CDR2 YFSETQ. The CDR3 has 14 residues. V gave up 7 bases and J gave up 8 bases; unmatched junction bases: 9. This CDR3 is CASRPGQPDSPLHF. The CDR3 nucleotides read TGCGCCAGCCGCCCGGGACAGCCGGATTCACCCCTCCACTTT.

V usage is TRBV5-1 and J usage is TRBJ2-1; 8 bases line up with TRBD2. V lost 4 bases and J lost 3; bases outside the gene matches: 9. CDR3 length equals 16 residues. CDR1 is SGHRS, CDR2 YFSETQ, per germline. CDR3 protein: CASSLRTSGVYNEQFF. The CDR3 DNA is TGCGCCAGCAGCCTCCGAACTAGCGGAGTCTACAATGAGCAGTTCTTC.

J is TRBJ2-1 and V is TRBV15; 13 bases agree with TRBD2. This CDR3 spans 15 amino acids. Germline loops: CDR1 LNHNV, CDR2 YYDKDF (reference sequence). V lost 3 bases to trimming and J lost 6 bases; unmatched junction nucleotides: 2. The CDR3 coding sequence is TGTGCCACCAGCAGTAGGACTAGCGGGAGCAATGAGCAGTTCTTC. As protein: CATSSRTSGSNEQFF. The entire variable domain, with the rest obtained from reference TRBV15 and TRBJ2-1, is as follows: DAMVIQNPRYQVTQFGKPVTLSCSQTLNHNVMYWYQQKSSQAPKLLFHYYDKDFNNEADTPDNFQSRRPNTSFCFLDIRSPGLGDTAMYLCATSSRTSGSNEQFFGPGTRLTVL.

This chain uses TRBV28 with TRBJ1-5; 7 bases line up with TRBD1. V lost 5 bases to trimming and J lost 2 bases; unmatched junction nucleotides: 15. The CDR3 has 18 residues. From germline, CDR1 is MDHEN and CDR2 SYDVKM. CDR3 DNA sequence: TGTGCCAGCAGTCCCCCAGACAGGGCAATGGTGGGCAATCAGCCCCAGCATTTT. Its protein product is CASSPPDRAMVGNQPQHF.

The sample holds a few counts of this clone. The CDR3 ends on some other residue instead of the conserved phenylalanine or tryptophan, so this is likely a read error. This chain uses TRBV2 with TRBJ1-1, with TRBD1 matching 7 bases. After removal of 5 bases from V and 7 bases from J, the junction contained 7 bases not matched to a gene. Germline CDR1 SNHLY, CDR2 FYNNEI. The CDR3 contains 13 residues. The CDR3 bases are TGTGCCAGCAGTACAGGGGTCGCGGTTGAAGCTTTCGTT. Translated, it gives CASSTGVAVEAFV.

This chain uses TRBV7-6 with TRBJ1-1, with 7 bases identical to TRBD1. In germline, CDR1 is SGHVS, CDR2 FNYEAQ. This CDR3 is built from 14 residues. Losses at the gene ends were 6 bases for V and 7 bases for J; bases not matched to a gene: 11. The CDR3 sequence is CASSANRGSGEAFF. The CDR3 nucleotides are TGTGCCAGCAGTGCAAACAGGGGCAGTGGTGAAGCTTTCTTT.

The V and J genes are TRBV30 and TRBJ2-6; the D gene is possibly TRBD2 (5 bases). V was trimmed by 0 bases and J by 5 bases, leaving 11 bases between them. Germline values: CDR1 GTSNPN, CDR2 SVGIG (reference sequence). This CDR3 has 15 residues. This CDR3 reads CAWSVLSDWANVLTF. The CDR3 nucleotides read TGTGCCTGGAGTGTACTTAGCGACTGGGCCAACGTCCTGACTTTC.

The chain carries TRBV5-1 and TRBJ2-2; 7 nucleotides align to TRBD1. The CDR3 has 15 amino acids. The trim removed 4 bases at V and 7 bases at J, leaving 10 bases unmatched. The germline V gene has CDR1 SGHRS and CDR2 YFSETQ. This chain's CDR3 is CASSLNTGDGGELFF. The CDR3, as DNA: TGCGCCAGCAGCCTAAACACAGGGGATGGCGGGGAGCTGTTTTTT.

The rearrangement uses TRBV28 and TRBJ1-4; D unclear. V was pared by 2 bases and J by 3 bases, with 7 bases between. Looked up from germline, CDR1 is MDHEN and CDR2 is SYDVKM. The CDR3 runs 14 residues. The CDR3: CASSLIGSNEKLFF. CDR3 DNA: TGTGCCAGCAGTTTAATCGGGTCTAATGAAAAACTGTTTTTT.

The chain uses TRBV5-1 and TRBJ2-5; weak D call: TRBD1 (6 bases). This CDR3 is built from 16 residues. Germline-derived CDR1 and CDR2 are SGHRS and YFSETQ. V gave up 0 bases and J gave up 2 bases, with 14 bases separating them. CDR3 bases: TGCGCCAGCAGCTTGGTGGGGGCTGGGGGACAAGAGACCCAGTACTTC. Its translation is CASSLVGAGGQETQYF.